Sequencing of this TCR beta chain was carried out in a study of blood T cell repertoires in COVID-19. Study in general: There were acute and convalescent COVID-19 samples, and they came from the United States, Italy and Spain.

Under the authors' procedure: Researchers report that nucleated cell counts were estimated from reference gene primer amplification. Assay used: immunoSEQ multiplex PCR; TCRdb lists only in-frame clones, some missing. V and J calls and clone size are given by that table; D and trimming were obtained from the DNA. The sample includes about 52,000 clones, roughly 87% of them seen just once. Trimming removed 5 bases from V and 5 bases from J; junction bases left unmatched: 5. This CDR3 spans 13 amino acids. Germline V gene lookup returns CDR1 SGHDT and CDR2 YYEEEE. In its sample, this clone was seen a few times.

The clonotype was recovered from a human donor with active COVID-19. The donor label of this sample is uncertain. The material sequenced was peripheral blood. This chain joins TRBV5-6 and TRBJ1-2; 8 bases match TRBD1. The CDR3: CASRTRDRYGYTF. The CDR3 coding sequence is TGTGCCAGCAGGACCCGGGACAGGTATGGCTACACCTTC.